This paragraph reports one T cell receptor (beta chain). Its cognate antigen is unknown. These data belong to a study of T cell responses to AZD1222 COVID-19 vaccine. Notes on the study in general: Baseline seropositivity occurred in only 5 to 7 AZD1222 recipients. Repertoires were sampled only after the peak T cell response.

Sequencing was performed with immunoSEQ multiplex PCR; in TCRdb, only in-frame clones are kept and a portion is missing. Among about 52,000 clones listed, approximately 88% were seen once. The CDR3 runs to 13 residues. The V gene lost 5 bases and the J gene lost 7 bases, with 12 bases spanning the gap. The germline V gene has CDR1 LNHDA and CDR2 SQIVND (reference sequence). The material was peripheral blood, obtained 28 days after the second AZD1222 dose. The receptor was derived from an adult who received the AZD1222 COVID-19 vaccine. The chain couples TRBV19 to TRBJ2-1; the D gene is possibly TRBD2 (6 bases). CDR3 in amino acids: CASSPLARNEQFF. As DNA, the CDR3 is TGTGCCAGTAGTCCGCTAGCGAGGAATGAGCAGTTCTTC.